These T cell receptor beta chains were read from a single sample in a study of brain metastases from non-small cell lung cancer. TCRdb's copy holds only in-frame clones and misses some; the assay was immunoSEQ multiplex PCR. The sample lists roughly 3,200 clones, 70% to 90% occurring once. Input material: tissue from a brain metastasis. These receptors were obtained from a donor older than 35 with non-small cell lung cancer. Both conserved end residues are part of each CDR3. D genes are given only for firm matches. Some rows mark clone size as missing; the rest say once, few, many or name a class of expanded clone.

TRBJ2-7 . TRBV4-1 few CASSQDQGSSYEQYF TGCGCCAGCAGCCAAGATCAGGGGAGCTCCTACGAGCAGTACTTC
TRBJ1-3 TRBD1 TRBV2 . CASSEMVDRGHF TGTGCCAGCAGTGAAATGGTGGACAGGGGGCATTTT
TRBJ1-2 TRBD1 TRBV19 . CASRDNRGSRVHGYTF TGTGCCAGTAGGGACAACAGGGGGAGTAGAGTGCATGGCTACACCTTC
TRBJ1-2 TRBD1 TRBV28 . CASSLISGQGRYGYTF TGTGCCAGCAGTTTAATCTCCGGACAGGGGAGATATGGCTACACCTTC
TRBJ2-1 . TRBV7-9 few CASSLKGPKQFF TGTGCCAGCAGCTTAAAAGGCCCGAAGCAGTTCTTC
TRBJ1-2 TRBD1 TRBV28 . CASSQPGDRATYGYTF TGTGCCAGCAGTCAGCCGGGAGACAGGGCGACCTATGGCTACACCTTC
TRBJ1-1 . TRBV6-1 . CASSERAAATEAFF TGTGCCAGCAGTGAACGGGCAGCAGCAACTGAAGCTTTCTTT
TRBJ2-1 TRBD1 TRBV28 . CASRNPGGFYNEQFF TGTGCCAGCAGGAACCCAGGGGGCTTTTACAATGAGCAGTTCTTC
TRBJ2-4 . TRBV15 once CATSRQGGNIQYF TGTGCCACCAGCAGGCAGGGTGGAAACATTCAGTACTTC
TRBJ2-6 . TRBV6-6 . CASSLTAADSGANVLTF TGTGCCAGCAGTCTTACTGCTGCGGACTCTGGGGCCAACGTCCTGACTTTC